This paragraph reports one T cell receptor beta chain. Its antigen is unknown. Different DNA sequences within this sample yield the same CDR3. Investigators reverse transcribed all isolated RNA, so they sequenced expressed TCRB transcripts. This table comes from immunoSEQ multiplex PCR, and its TCRdb copy is limited to in-frame clones, with some not included. The table shows some 660,000 clones, with over 13% occurring only once. This sample is drawn from a study of beta chain features in type 1 diabetes. Study-wide results and caveats: TCRB CDR3 length was moderately but significantly reduced in all four CD4+ subsets of Type 1 diabetes patients.

CDR3 length: 15 amino acids. Trimming took 3 bases from V and 1 from J, leaving 13 bases between them. Germline lookup yields CDR1 KGHSH and CDR2 LQKENI. The clonotype was recovered from a man between 18 and 29 years old with type 1 diabetes. The chain has TRBV18 and TRBJ2-7, with TRBD2 as a possible D gene (6 bases). Material: naive CD4+ T cells from blood. The CDR3: CASSPPGLVSYEQYF. The CDR3 DNA sequence: TGTGCCAGCTCACCGCCGGGACTGGTTTCCTACGAGCAGTACTTC.